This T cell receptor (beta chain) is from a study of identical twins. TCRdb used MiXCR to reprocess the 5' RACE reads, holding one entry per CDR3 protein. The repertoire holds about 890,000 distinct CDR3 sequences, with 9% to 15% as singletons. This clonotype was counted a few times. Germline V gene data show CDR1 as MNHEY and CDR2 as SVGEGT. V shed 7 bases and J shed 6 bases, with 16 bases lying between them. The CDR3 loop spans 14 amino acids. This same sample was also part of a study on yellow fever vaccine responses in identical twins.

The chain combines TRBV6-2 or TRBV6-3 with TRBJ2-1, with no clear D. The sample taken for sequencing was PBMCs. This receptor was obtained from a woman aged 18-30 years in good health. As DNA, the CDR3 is TGTGCCAGCAATGACCCAAACGGGTCCAATGAGCAGTTCTTC. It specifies CASNDPNGSNEQFF.